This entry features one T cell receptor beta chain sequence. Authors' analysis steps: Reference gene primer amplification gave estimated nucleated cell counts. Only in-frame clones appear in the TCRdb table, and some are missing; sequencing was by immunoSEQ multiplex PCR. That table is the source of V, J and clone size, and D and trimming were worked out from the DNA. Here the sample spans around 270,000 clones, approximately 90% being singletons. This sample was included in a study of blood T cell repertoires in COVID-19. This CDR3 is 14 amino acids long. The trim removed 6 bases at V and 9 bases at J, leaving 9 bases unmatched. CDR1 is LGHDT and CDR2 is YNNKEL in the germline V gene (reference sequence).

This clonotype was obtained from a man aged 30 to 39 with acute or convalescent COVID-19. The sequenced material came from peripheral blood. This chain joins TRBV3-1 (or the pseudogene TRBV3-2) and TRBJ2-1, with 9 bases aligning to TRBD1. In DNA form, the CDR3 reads TGTGCCAGCAGTACCGGGACAGGGATCGGTGAGCAGTTCTTC. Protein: CASSTGTGIGEQFF.